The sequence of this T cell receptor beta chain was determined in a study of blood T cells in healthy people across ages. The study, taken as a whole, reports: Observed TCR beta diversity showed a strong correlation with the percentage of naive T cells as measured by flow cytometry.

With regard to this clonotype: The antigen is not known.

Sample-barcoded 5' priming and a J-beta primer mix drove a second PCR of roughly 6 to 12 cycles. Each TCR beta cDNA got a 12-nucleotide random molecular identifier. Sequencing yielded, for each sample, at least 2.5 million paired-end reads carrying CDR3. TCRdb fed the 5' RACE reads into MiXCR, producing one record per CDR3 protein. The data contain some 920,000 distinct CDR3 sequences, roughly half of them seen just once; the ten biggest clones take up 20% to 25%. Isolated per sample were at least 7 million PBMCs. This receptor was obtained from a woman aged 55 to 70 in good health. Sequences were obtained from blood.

The CDR3, as DNA: TGCGCCAGCAGCCTGACGGGTAGCGGGTTCCAAGAGACCCAGTACTTC. This translates into CASSLTGSGFQETQYF. This chain connects TRBV5-1 to TRBJ2-5; 7 nucleotides agree with TRBD2. This CDR3 spans 16 amino acids. The V segment lost 4 bases and the J segment 1 base; nucleotides outside the gene matches: 10. From germline, CDR1 is SGHRS and CDR2 YFSETQ.